Sequencing of this T cell receptor (beta chain) was carried out in a study of T cell changes during pregnancy in multiple sclerosis. This CDR3 comprises 15 residues. With V trimmed by 6 bases and J by 3 bases, 7 bases remained unmatched. Germline CDR1 is MNHEY and CDR2 is SMNVEV (reference sequence). Measured with immunoSEQ multiplex PCR; TCRdb has only the in-frame clones, and not every one. Among 75,000 to 80,000 clones, around 93% were seen once, and the ten largest hold about 0.8%. The sequenced sample was peripheral blood, obtained in the second trimester of pregnancy. The receptor was isolated from a female donor in good health, enrolled as a control in a pregnancy study. The gene calls are TRBV27 and TRBJ2-1; 8 nucleotides align to TRBD2. The CDR3 DNA sequence: TGTGCCAGCAGGTCAGGGCGGGGGGTCTACAATGAGCAGTTCTTC. Its translation is CASRSGRGVYNEQFF.